Below, one TCR beta chain is given with its context. Which antigen it targets is not known. Per-base quality was not reported, and no clone a single base away is much larger than it. The receptor library was made with bulk RNA-seq. Sequencing took place on an Illumina HiSeq 2500. In the original analysis: In the separate targeted TCR-seq dataset, CDR3 sequences were extracted from raw reads and quantified using MiXCR version 2.1.5 with default parameters. In the separate targeted TCR-seq dataset, TCR-beta clones were defined by the combination of V gene, J gene and CDR3 sequence. In the separate targeted TCR-seq dataset, clones with fewer than three counts were removed, then only the 90% most strongly expressed clones per sample were retained. For each tissue in the separate targeted TCR-seq dataset, Treg-Tconv overlap was calculated by dividing the number of shared clones by the total number of Treg clones and multiplying by 100. The raw public data were reprocessed by TCRdb itself: fastp quality trimming at Q25, MiXCR clonotype calling, in-frame beta chains only. CDR3 protein sequences are deduplicated, and each keeps its most common genes and DNA. TCRdb's processing, not the authors', yielded these V and J calls. The sample has some 3,100 distinct CDR3 sequences on record, approximately 52% of them singletons. The top ten clonotypes cover more than 3% of the sample.

The sample originates from a study of draining lymph node invasion in breast cancer (dated by TCRdb to the early 2020s). About the full investigation: Histology and cytokeratin immunohistochemistry were used to diagnose nodal metastasis, and EpCAM/CD45 flow cytometry was used to confirm the diagnosis. Matched non-invaded and tumor-invaded tumor-draining lymph nodes plus the primary tumor were contributed by each patient, with both Treg and Tconv subsets profiled. In the separate targeted TCR sequencing, lymph nodes from roughly five patients were covered, and primary tumors were sequenced for three of those patients. A separate targeted assay used bulk TCR-beta CDR3 sequencing to compare sorted memory regulatory T cells with memory conventional CD4 T cells across breast cancer tissues.

The CDR3 goes from the cysteine to the phenylalanine over 11 residues. Only the CDR3 region is kept as DNA, spanning 33 bases read in frame from base 1. Via the germline V gene (reference sequence), CDR1 is MNHEY and CDR2 SMNVEV. Trimming at the junction amounts to 4 bases on V and 7 bases on J, and the germline ends lie 5 bases apart. CD4+ CD45RA- CD25high cells were sorted as memory regulatory T cells. Each tumor-draining lymph node was classified as non-invaded if metastatic tumor cells were absent and as invaded if metastatic tumor cells were present. Before staining and sorting, a Miltenyi Pan T Cell isolation kit was used to pre-enrich the T cells. Immunohistochemistry for estrogen receptor, progesterone receptor, HER2 and Ki-67 was used to characterize the primary tumors. Within a few hours after surgery, the fresh surgical tissue was processed by cutting it into small fragments. The tissue fragments were digested enzymatically for 15 to 20 minutes with Liberase TL plus DNase and were then passed through a 40-micrometer strainer. After DAPI live/dead staining, sorting was performed on a BD FACS Aria II with about 98-99% purity. Sorted cells were lysed in TCL buffer, and RNA was purified using a Norgen Single Cell RNA purification kit that included DNase treatment.

Findings and caveats that apply to the study as a whole: Per tissue, roughly 12-25% of Treg TCRs were found to be shared with Tconvs, and this sharing was interpreted as suggesting peripheral Treg induction. Some of the top 100 tumor clones were detected in invaded and non-invaded nodes, and this detection was taken to suggest recirculation between tumor and draining nodes. The tumor top-100 clone tracking analysis could be carried out in only a couple of patients. TCRs shared between the Treg and Tconv subsets were viewed as suggestive of, but not proof of, a common clonal origin. Whether Treg conversion occurred in a given organ or whether converted Tregs recirculated between nodes and tumor could not be resolved from the data. In the targeted TCR-seq data, Tregs appeared more clonally expanded than Tconvs in all tissues, and both subsets were less diverse in tumor than lymph nodes.

Sequenced sample: sorted memory Tregs from a lymph node. The cell subset or site label on this specimen signifies: CD45RA-negative sorted CD4+ T cells (memory Tconv or effector/memory Treg). The clonotype comes from a female donor with luminal breast cancer. The sequence links TRBV27 to TRBJ1-5, with no confidently assigned D gene. The DNA is as follows: TGTGCCAGCAGTTACGGCCAGCCCCAGCATTTT. Translated, this is CASSYGQPQHF.